The 24 T cell receptor beta chains reported below all come from one sample, sequenced in a study of spatial heterogeneity in lung cancer. MiXCR was run by TCRdb on the 5' RACE reads, yielding one entry per CDR3 protein. The table shows some 120,000 distinct CDR3 sequences, with 9.5% to 15% occurring only once. Time point of the sample: blood at routine non-recurrence follow-up after resection. Sequencing covered unsorted whole RNA taken from tumor, nontumor lung or frozen PBMC. This specimen was PBMCs, taken at follow-up. These receptors were collected from a male donor with early-stage non-small cell lung cancer.

This clonotype was observed a handful of times. The chain joins TRBV20-1 to TRBJ1-1; TRBD1 might be the D (6 bases). The V and J ends lost 3 bases and 1 base respectively, with 12 bases between them. Germline loops: CDR1 DFQATT, CDR2 SNEGSKA (reference sequence). The CDR3 loop spans 14 amino acids. CDR3 in DNA: TGCAGTGCTAGGGGGGGGCCAAAGAACACTGAAGCTTTCTTT. The encoded protein is CSARGGPKNTEAFF.

This clonotype appeared many times. The chain recombines TRBV7-6 with TRBJ1-5; D not resolved. The V gene lost 2 bases and the J gene lost 1 base, with 6 bases spanning the gap. Germline V gene sequence: CDR1 SGHVS, CDR2 FNYEAQ. This CDR3 comprises 14 residues. As DNA, the CDR3 is TGTGCCAGCAGCTTACAAGGGAGCAATCAGCCCCAGCATTTT. Translating it yields CASSLQGSNQPQHF.

This clonotype was counted between two and nine times. The J gene is TRBJ1-1, the V gene TRBV7-9; no definite D call. There are 12 residues in the CDR3. The germline V gene has CDR1 SEHNR and CDR2 FQNEAQ (reference sequence). Trimming stripped 5 bases from V and 2 bases from J, with 6 bases between. CDR3 sequence (DNA): TGTGCCAGCAGCGTGTCTAACACTGAAGCTTTCTTT. Protein product: CASSVSNTEAFF.

This sequence joins TRBV3-1 and TRBJ1-1; no clear D. Germline V gives CDR1 LGHDT, CDR2 YNNKEL (reference sequence). Deletions cut 4 bases from V and 5 bases from J, with 11 bases between. This CDR3 is built from 13 residues. The CDR3 DNA reads as TGTGCCAGCAGCCTCAAGTATCTTACTGAAGCTTTCTTT. Protein sequence: CASSLKYLTEAFF.

This clonotype was detected ten times or more. The chain employs TRBV10-3 and TRBJ2-3; D is perhaps TRBD1 (6 bases). CDR1 and CDR2 from the germline V gene are ENHRY and SYGVKD. The CDR3 is made up of 15 amino acids. Trimming took off 7 bases at V and 0 bases at J, with 14 bases between the two ends. The CDR3 nucleotides read TGTGCCATCACCACAGGGATATCTAGCACAGATACGCAGTATTTT. Protein product: CAITTGISSTDTQYF.

The J gene is TRBJ2-6, the V gene TRBV7-9; tentatively, D is TRBD1 or TRBD2 (6 bases each). This CDR3 has 18 amino acids. Per the germline V gene, CDR1 is SEHNR and CDR2 is FQNEAQ (reference sequence). The ends were cut back, 1 base at V and 0 bases at J, with 13 bases in the middle. The DNA for the CDR3 is TGTGCCAGCAGCTTAGTACCGGGGGCCCTCTCTGGGGCCAACGTCCTGACTTTC. Translation gives CASSLVPGALSGANVLTF.

This clonotype was observed at least ten times. This sequence joins TRBV7-2 and TRBJ1-2; no clear D. Germline CDR1 reads SGHTA; CDR2 reads FQGNSA. The CDR3 extends over 15 amino acids. V lost 1 base, J lost 0 bases, and 9 bases lay in between. CDR3 bases: TGTGCCAGCAGCTTAGGGCAGATCCCTAACTATGGCTACACCTTC. Translation: CASSLGQIPNYGYTF.

The CDR3 loop reads CSVRVNSNQPQHF. The CDR3 nucleotides are TGCAGCGTTCGCGTAAATAGCAATCAGCCCCAGCATTTT. The chain couples TRBV29-1 to TRBJ1-5, with D unresolved. This CDR3 is built from 13 residues. CDR1 is SQVTM, CDR2 ANQGSEA, per germline. V was pared by 5 bases and J by 0 bases, with 8 bases between.

The chain has TRBV5-1 and TRBJ2-3, with D possibly matching TRBD2 (5 bases). Germline V CDR1 and CDR2: SGHRS, YFSETQ. CDR3 length: 14 residues. Trimming stripped 0 bases from V and 1 base from J, with 6 bases between. CDR3 region: CASSLGGRTDTQYF. Here the CDR3 DNA reads TGCGCCAGCAGCTTGGGAGGGCGCACAGATACGCAGTATTTT.

In nucleotides, the CDR3 is TGCAGTGCTGGGCCGGGACTTTGGAATGAGCAGTTCTTC. Translation gives CSAGPGLWNEQFF. The V gene is TRBV20-1, the J gene TRBJ2-1; D is possibly TRBD2 (6 bases). Trimming cost V 5 bases and J 7 bases, with 15 bases left between them. CDR1 is DFQATT and CDR2 is SNEGSKA in the germline V gene (reference sequence). The CDR3 totals 13 residues.

This clonotype was counted ten times or more. A junction end diverges from the germline sequence, so it may reflect a read error. V and J are TRBV4-3 and TRBJ1-2; D gene ambiguous. Germline lookup yields CDR1 LGHNA and CDR2 YSLEER. The CDR3 spans 13 residues. CDR3 residues: CASSQAQNYGHTF. CDR3 bases: TGCGCCAGCAGCCAAGCTCAAAACTATGGCCACACCTTC.

The V call is TRBV19, the J call TRBJ2-7; 8 bases are a match to TRBD1. The germline gives CDR1 LNHDA, CDR2 SQIVND (reference sequence). With 5 bases clipped from V and 1 base from J, the junction kept 13 bases outside the gene matches. This CDR3 spans 17 amino acids. This chain's CDR3 is CASSAPRQGSGSYEQYF. The DNA for the CDR3 is TGTGCCAGTAGTGCCCCGAGACAGGGGTCCGGGTCCTACGAGCAGTACTTC.

This clonotype came up a few times. The V gene is TRBV29-1, the J gene TRBJ2-1, with 8 positions matching TRBD1. CDR3 length: 14 residues. Germline V gives CDR1 SQVTM, CDR2 ANQGSEA. Trimming cost V 3 bases and J 7 bases; bases outside gene matches: 8. Here the CDR3 DNA reads TGCAGCGTTGATGACAGGGGCTTGGGGAATGAGCAGTTCTTC. Amino acids: CSVDDRGLGNEQFF.

This clonotype was seen repeatedly, ten times or more. This chain connects TRBV20-1 to TRBJ2-5, with 7 positions matching TRBD1. CDR1 is DFQATT, CDR2 SNEGSKA, per germline (reference sequence). The CDR3 is 13 amino acids. V lost 7 bases, J lost 5 bases, and 10 bases stayed unmatched. The CDR3 loop reads CSVLDRLRETQYF. The CDR3 nucleotides read TGCAGTGTTCTGGACAGGTTGAGGGAGACCCAGTACTTC.

In this sample, this clonotype turned up a few times. The rearrangement joins TRBV7-2 to TRBJ2-5, with TRBD2 matching 8 bases. The CDR3 loop spans 16 amino acids. Trimming at V came to 5 bases and at J to 4 bases, leaving 12 bases not matched to a gene. CDR1 is SGHTA and CDR2 is FQGNSA in the germline V gene. CDR3 residues: CASSVHSAGGGETQYF. CDR3 sequence (DNA): TGTGCCAGCAGCGTCCATAGCGCGGGGGGTGGAGAGACCCAGTACTTC.

This clonotype came up a few times. The rearrangement joins TRBV6-5 to TRBJ1-6; no clear D. V shed 6 bases and J shed 6 bases, with 9 bases lying between them. The germline gives CDR1 MNHEY, CDR2 SVGAGI. The CDR3 spans 13 residues. The CDR3 here is CASSREPNSPLHF. CDR3 nucleotides: TGTGCCAGCAGCCGGGAGCCTAATTCACCCCTCCACTTT.

The rearrangement joins TRBV4-2 to TRBJ2-2; the D gene could be TRBD1 or TRBD2 (5 bases each). V lost 3 bases and J 6 bases, leaving 20 bases between the germline ends. Germline assignment: CDR1 LGHNA and CDR2 YNFKEQ. The CDR3 length is 17 residues. CDR3 region: CASSQDAGARVAGELFF. CDR3 nucleotide sequence: TGTGCCAGCAGCCAGGATGCCGGGGCGAGGGTCGCCGGGGAGCTGTTTTTT.

The CDR3 reads CASSAGTFMDQPQHF. CDR3 DNA: TGTGCCAGCAGCGCTGGGACTTTCATGGATCAGCCCCAGCATTTT. The J gene is TRBJ1-5, the V gene TRBV5-5, with a possible D match to TRBD1 (5 bases). The CDR3 has 15 amino acids. V was pared by 4 bases and J by 5 bases, with 16 bases between. Germline V CDR1 and CDR2: SGHKS, YYEKEE (reference sequence).

This clonotype was counted only a few times. V usage is TRBV20-1 and J usage is TRBJ1-5, with 7 bases aligning to TRBD1. This CDR3 spans 13 amino acids. Germline CDR1 DFQATT, CDR2 SNEGSKA (reference sequence). The chain's CDR3 is CSARRGLGQPQHF. CDR3 sequence (DNA): TGCAGCGCAAGGAGGGGGCTTGGGCAGCCCCAGCATTTT.

The chain is built from TRBV14 and TRBJ2-5, with 7 bases aligning to TRBD2. CDR3 size: 18 residues. Germline loops: CDR1 SGHDN, CDR2 FVKESK. After removal of 4 bases from V and 4 bases from J, the junction contained 18 bases not matched to a gene. CDR3 loop: CASSLQRGGLEMRETQYF. The DNA of the CDR3 is TGTGCCAGCAGCCTCCAGCGGGGAGGACTTGAAATGAGAGAGACCCAGTACTTC.

The chain joins TRBV25-1 to TRBJ2-6, with D possibly being TRBD1 (5 bases). CDR3 length: 17 residues. Germline assignment: CDR1 MGHDK and CDR2 SYGVNS. Trimming removed 8 bases at V and 0 bases at J, with 17 bases between. The CDR3 protein is CASQIDSAYSGANVLTF. The CDR3 region has the DNA TGTGCCAGCCAGATCGACAGTGCTTACTCTGGGGCCAACGTCCTGACTTTC.

This clonotype was observed a handful of times. V usage is TRBV6-2 or TRBV6-3 and J usage is TRBJ2-1; tentative D call: TRBD1 (6 bases). This CDR3 is built from 12 residues. The germline V gene encodes CDR1 MNHEY and CDR2 SVGEGT. V shed 7 bases and J shed 5 bases, with 9 bases lying between them. This CDR3 reads CASTRQDNEQFF. The CDR3 nucleotides read TGTGCCAGCACGAGACAGGACAATGAGCAGTTCTTC.

Many counts were recorded for this clonotype. The chain employs TRBV4-2 and TRBJ2-1; 7 bases are shared with TRBD2. In germline, CDR1 is LGHNA, CDR2 YNFKEQ. V gave up 2 bases and J gave up 3 bases; unmatched junction bases: 1. The length of the CDR3 is 14 residues. The CDR3 is CASSQSGDYNEQFF. The CDR3 coding sequence is TGTGCCAGCAGCCAAAGCGGGGACTACAATGAGCAGTTCTTC.

This clonotype was recorded at least ten times. V is TRBV20-1 and J is TRBJ1-6, with TRBD1 matching over 8 bases. The CDR3 is made up of 14 amino acids. Trimming at V came to 4 bases and at J to 14 bases, leaving 13 bases not matched to a gene. Germline lookup yields CDR1 DFQATT and CDR2 SNEGSKA (reference sequence). The CDR3 nucleotides read TGCAGTGCTACGCCGGGACAGGTCTGGCAGGCCCTCCACTTT. Translation gives CSATPGQVWQALHF.